This passage covers 14 T cell receptor beta chains from one sample sequenced in a study of blood T cell repertoires in COVID-19. Clones were read by immunoSEQ multiplex PCR, and TCRdb kept only the in-frame ones, dropping some. In the table there are approximately 310,000 clones, roughly 85% of which are singletons. Sequencing was done on a sample of PBMCs or T cells enriched from blood (not recorded which). The receptors here all came from a woman in her twenties or thirties who had been exposed to COVID-19.

V is TRBV7-2 and J is TRBJ2-2, with TRBD2 identical over 7 bases. V lost 3 bases, J lost 6 bases, and 13 bases stayed unmatched. Germline values: CDR1 SGHTA, CDR2 FQGNSA. The CDR3 runs 17 residues. As DNA, the CDR3 is TGTGCCAGCAGCTTCCTTTATACCGGGACTATCGCCGGGGAGCTGTTTTTT. It encodes CASSFLYTGTIAGELFF.

The rearrangement links TRBV18 to TRBJ1-1; D is possibly TRBD1 (5 bases). The germline V gene encodes CDR1 KGHSH and CDR2 LQKENI. The ends were cut back, 0 bases at V and 5 bases at J, with 13 bases in the middle. CDR3 length equals 15 residues. CDR3 nucleotides: TGTGCCAGCTCACCACCGATGGGGGGGAAGACTGAAGCTTTCTTT. It codes for CASSPPMGGKTEAFF.

The chain is built from TRBV24-1 and TRBJ2-5; 10 bases fit TRBD2. CDR3 size: 15 residues. Germline trimming cut 6 bases from V and 5 bases from J; bases unmatched to any gene: 8. Germline-derived CDR1 and CDR2 are KGHDR and SFDVKD. In nucleotides, the CDR3 is TGTGCCACCAGTCGAACTCTAGCGGGAGACGAGACCCAGTACTTC. It is translated as CATSRTLAGDETQYF.

The chain couples TRBV29-1 to TRBJ2-3; no clear D gene. Looked up from germline, CDR1 is SQVTM and CDR2 is ANQGSEA. V shed 5 bases and J shed 4 bases, with 10 bases lying between them. The CDR3 runs to 12 residues. CDR3 DNA: TGCAGCGTTTACGTAGATCCAGATACGCAGTATTTT. This translates into CSVYVDPDTQYF.

The rearrangement joins TRBV7-9 to TRBJ2-3; TRBD2 agrees at 13 bases. This CDR3 comprises 18 residues. J lost 0 bases, V lost 4 bases, and 7 bases had no gene match. Germline V gives CDR1 SEHNR, CDR2 FQNEAQ (reference sequence). The CDR3 DNA follows: TGTGCCAGCAGCTCACTTACTAGCGGGGGGGCGAGCACAGATACGCAGTATTTT. Its protein product is CASSSLTSGGASTDTQYF.

This clone is labeled as medium-sized (0.01 to 0.1%). This chain joins TRBV24-1 and TRBJ2-3; tentative D call: TRBD2 (6 bases). CDR1 is KGHDR and CDR2 is SFDVKD in the germline V gene. There are 17 residues in the CDR3. The V gene lost 2 bases and the J gene lost 3 bases, with 17 bases spanning the gap. CDR3 sequence: CATSDSGDQRGTDTQYF. The CDR3 region has the DNA TGTGCCACCAGTGATTCGGGGGACCAAAGGGGAACAGATACGCAGTATTTT.

This sequence joins TRBV7-9 and TRBJ1-5; 7 nucleotides align to TRBD1. The trim removed 5 bases at V and 2 bases at J, leaving 6 bases unmatched. The CDR3 runs to 15 residues. Germline CDR1 reads SEHNR; CDR2 reads FQNEAQ (reference sequence). CDR3 nucleotides: TGTGCCAGCAGCCGGACAGGAGTTGGCAATCAGCCCCAGCATTTT. It translates to CASSRTGVGNQPQHF.

The chain joins TRBV4-2 to TRBJ1-1, with D perhaps matching TRBD1 (6 bases). Germline V gives CDR1 LGHNA, CDR2 YNFKEQ. Trimming cost V 0 bases and J 2 bases, with 16 bases left between them. The length of the CDR3 is 17 residues. The chain's CDR3 is CASSQEGGRHVNTEAFF. The CDR3 DNA reads TGTGCCAGCAGCCAAGAAGGGGGACGCCACGTCAACACTGAAGCTTTCTTT.

The chain employs TRBV14 and TRBJ1-2, with D hard to call. The germline V gene encodes CDR1 SGHDN and CDR2 FVKESK. V shed 1 base and J shed 8 bases, with 11 bases lying between them. This CDR3 comprises 13 residues. As DNA, the CDR3 is TGTGCCAGCAGCCAAGTGAGGGAAGGAGGCTACACCTTC. Protein product: CASSQVREGGYTF.

This clone was detected only once. The CDR3 coding sequence is TGCGCCAGCAGTGAAGTGGACACTGACACTGAAGCTTTCTTT. Translation: CASSEVDTDTEAFF. The chain uses TRBV10-2 and TRBJ1-1; D is perhaps TRBD1 (5 bases). Germline lookup yields CDR1 WSHSY and CDR2 SAAADI. The CDR3 sequence is 14 residues long. Trimming stripped 3 bases from V and 3 bases from J, with 11 bases between.

The rearrangement links TRBV4-1 to TRBJ1-5, with D perhaps matching TRBD1 (5 bases). The CDR3 loop spans 15 amino acids. From germline, CDR1 is MGHRA and CDR2 YSYEKL. V lost 1 base and J lost 5, with 12 bases in between. The CDR3 loop is CASSQGGGGYQPQHF. As DNA, the CDR3 is TGCGCCAGCAGCCAAGGCGGGGGGGGTTATCAGCCCCAGCATTTT.

V usage is TRBV3-1 (or the pseudogene TRBV3-2) and J usage is TRBJ2-1, with 12 bases identical to TRBD2. The CDR3 runs 18 residues. Germline lookup yields CDR1 LGHDT and CDR2 YNNKEL (reference sequence). V trimming: 1 base; J trimming: 3 bases; junction bases outside the gene matches: 7. Here the CDR3 DNA reads TGTGCCAGCAGCCAAGGGACTAGCGGGATAAACATCTACAATGAGCAGTTCTTC. Translating it yields CASSQGTSGINIYNEQFF.

The chain is built from TRBV10-1 and TRBJ2-1; 7 bases align to TRBD1. CDR1 and CDR2 from the germline V gene are WNHNN and SYGVQD (reference sequence). The CDR3 runs 18 residues. The V and J ends lost 5 bases and 0 bases, in that order; junction bases with no gene match: 13. In DNA form, the CDR3 reads TGCGCCAGCAGTCCATATGAGGGACAGTCAAGCTCCTACAATGAGCAGTTCTTC. This encodes CASSPYEGQSSSYNEQFF.

CDR3 sequence: CASSQQGPPYEQYF. CDR3 sequence (DNA): TGTGCCAGCAGTCAGCAGGGGCCTCCCTACGAGCAGTACTTC. V gene TRBV28 combines with J gene TRBJ2-7; tentative D call: TRBD1 (6 bases). This CDR3 is built from 14 residues. The ends were cut back, 5 bases at V and 2 bases at J, with 13 bases in the middle. The germline V gene encodes CDR1 MDHEN and CDR2 SYDVKM.